This T cell receptor (beta chain) stems from a study of shared clonotypes between healthy human individuals. Across the whole study: Two female and a few male donors aged 18 to 49 were enrolled.

How the authors handled the data: ImmunoSEQ sequences covered only the junction and lacked quality scores; filtering therefore differed. Profiling relied on immunoSEQ multiplex PCR, and the TCRdb table lists in-frame clones only, not all of them. That table furnishes V, J and clone size, whereas the DNA furnished D and trimming. The table lists 85,000 to 100,000 clones, roughly two thirds of them singletons. For this clone: Its antigen is not identified.

Study-wide findings and caveats: Few donors restricted represented genetic and exposure-history diversity. Only blood underwent sampling, and tissue repertoires likely differ.

Input material: memory CD8+ T cells sorted from blood. The subset was: CD45RO+ cells pooled with CCR7-negative TemRA cells. The receptor was derived from a man aged 30-40 years in good health.

The DNA for the CDR3 is TGTGCCACCAGCAGAGAGGACAGGGGGTCCTACGAGCAGTACTTC. As protein: CATSREDRGSYEQYF. The chain is built from TRBV15 and TRBJ2-7; TRBD1 agrees at 10 bases. This CDR3 spans 15 amino acids. Germline-derived CDR1 and CDR2 are LNHNV and YYDKDF (reference sequence). The ends lost 0 bases at V and 1 base at J; junction bases unmatched: 0.